Described below is a single TCR beta chain sequence and its context. The sample belongs to a study of blood T cell repertoires in COVID-19. Trimming took 6 bases from V and 3 from J, leaving 5 bases between them. The CDR3 runs 12 residues. The repertoire was sequenced with immunoSEQ multiplex PCR; TCRdb's copy has only in-frame clones and lacks some. The sample yields some 90,000 clones, 75% to 90% seen once. The J gene is TRBJ2-2, the V gene TRBV12-3 or TRBV12-4; D gene unclear. Material: peripheral blood. This clonotype was sampled from a woman at least 80 years old with acute or convalescent COVID-19. CDR3 nucleotide sequence: TGTGCCAGCAGCCTTTACACCGGGGAGCTGTTTTTT. Translated, it gives CASSLYTGELFF.